This record covers a single TCR beta chain. The J segment lost 8 bases and the V segment lost 5 bases, leaving 9 bases of the junction unmatched. CDR3 length: 15 residues. This specimen belongs to a study of T cell repertoires in cytomegalovirus infection. TCRdb used MiXCR to reprocess the reads, holding one entry per CDR3 protein. The sample yields just under 550,000 distinct CDR3 sequences, 26% seen once. This chain links TRBV12-3 or TRBV12-4 with TRBJ2-2; 9 bases align to TRBD2. Sequencing was performed on PBMCs. The sequence derives from a human donor in good health (CMV status not recorded). Some clones in this sample may be carry-over from other donors' samples. The CDR3 coding sequence is TGTGCCAGCAGTCTATCTAGCGGGATAACAGGGGAGCTGTTTTTT. Translated: CASSLSSGITGELFF.